These T cell receptor beta chains were read from a single sample in a study of cytomegalovirus exposure and HLA in healthy donors. Method: immunoSEQ multiplex PCR; TCRdb's copy keeps in-frame clones and lacks some. The data hold about 70,000 clones, with more than 80% observed a single time. The sequenced material came from PBMCs. The source of these receptors is a woman aged 25 to 39 in good health and CMV-seropositive. The CDR3 runs from the conserved cysteine through the conserved F or W. The D gene is left open where the match is weak. Not every row has a clone size; where given, it reads once, few, many or a size class.

v_gene: TRBV4-2
abundance: -
j_gene: TRBJ2-7
d_gene: TRBD2
CDR3aa: CASSQPGTSGIVSRYEQYF
CDR3nt: TGTGCCAGCAGCCAACCGGGGACTAGCGGGATCGTGAGCAGATACGAGCAGTACTTC

v_gene: TRBV7-2
abundance: -
j_gene: TRBJ2-7
d_gene: TRBD2
CDR3aa: CASSLQRGSYEQYF
CDR3nt: TGTGCCAGCAGCTTACAGCGGGGCTCCTACGAGCAGTACTTC

v_gene: TRBV21-1
abundance: -
j_gene: TRBJ2-4
d_gene: -
CDR3aa: CASTLRDRENIQYF
CDR3nt: TGTGCCAGCACTCTCCGGGACAGGGAAAACATTCAGTACTTC

v_gene: TRBV19
abundance: -
j_gene: TRBJ2-3
d_gene: -
CDR3aa: CASSLAVTDTQYF
CDR3nt: TGTGCCAGTAGTCTTGCGGTGACAGATACGCAGTATTTT

v_gene: TRBV29-1
abundance: once
j_gene: TRBJ2-7
d_gene: TRBD2
CDR3aa: CSVAGTSGRARHYEQYF
CDR3nt: TGCAGCGTCGCCGGGACTAGCGGGAGGGCTCGCCACTACGAGCAGTACTTC

v_gene: TRBV5-6
abundance: -
j_gene: TRBJ2-7
d_gene: -
CDR3aa: CASSSRTATYEQYF
CDR3nt: TGTGCCAGCAGCTCGAGGACAGCAACCTACGAGCAGTACTTC

v_gene: TRBV6-4
abundance: -
j_gene: TRBJ1-2
d_gene: -
CDR3aa: CASSDIYGYTF
CDR3nt: TGTGCCAGCAGTGACATATATGGCTACACCTTC

v_gene: TRBV28
abundance: -
j_gene: TRBJ1-2
d_gene: -
CDR3aa: CASSRQPHLGIGGYTF
CDR3nt: TGTGCCAGCAGCCGCCAGCCCCACCTCGGGATTGGTGGCTACACCTTC

v_gene: TRBV2
abundance: -
j_gene: TRBJ2-3
d_gene: TRBD1
CDR3aa: CASSGVQGGTDTQYF
CDR3nt: TGTGCCAGCAGTGGAGTACAGGGGGGCACAGATACGCAGTATTTT

v_gene: TRBV11-2
abundance: -
j_gene: TRBJ2-1
d_gene: TRBD2
CDR3aa: CASSTVLAGVHNEQFF
CDR3nt: TGTGCCAGCAGCACAGTTCTAGCGGGAGTTCACAATGAGCAGTTCTTC

v_gene: TRBV2
abundance: once
j_gene: TRBJ1-4
d_gene: TRBD1
CDR3aa: CASSESGQGVNEKLFF
CDR3nt: TGTGCCAGCAGTGAGAGTGGACAGGGGGTTAATGAAAAACTGTTTTTT

v_gene: TRBV7-8
abundance: few
j_gene: TRBJ2-5
d_gene: -
CDR3aa: CASSLALLMLGAGETQYF
CDR3nt: TGTGCCAGCAGCTTAGCGCTGCTCATGCTGGGGGCGGGAGAGACCCAGTACTTC

v_gene: TRBV7-9
abundance: -
j_gene: TRBJ2-7
d_gene: -
CDR3aa: CASPPIGQNYEQYF
CDR3nt: TGTGCCAGCCCCCCGATTGGACAGAACTACGAGCAGTACTTC

v_gene: TRBV5-1
abundance: -
j_gene: TRBJ2-5
d_gene: -
CDR3aa: CASSLGGNGRQETQYF
CDR3nt: TGCGCCAGCAGCTTGGGCGGGAACGGAAGGCAAGAGACCCAGTACTTC

v_gene: TRBV27
abundance: -
j_gene: TRBJ2-7
d_gene: -
CDR3aa: CASSFTGTTYEQYF
CDR3nt: TGTGCCAGCAGTTTCACAGGGACAACCTACGAGCAGTACTTC

v_gene: TRBV27
abundance: -
j_gene: TRBJ1-4
d_gene: TRBD1
CDR3aa: CASSWTGGPNEKLFF
CDR3nt: TGTGCCAGCAGTTGGACAGGGGGCCCTAATGAAAAACTGTTTTTT

v_gene: TRBV2
abundance: -
j_gene: TRBJ2-2
d_gene: TRBD1
CDR3aa: CASSEAADRAGNTGELFF
CDR3nt: TGTGCCAGCAGTGAAGCCGCGGACAGGGCGGGGAACACCGGGGAGCTGTTTTTT

v_gene: TRBV2
abundance: once
j_gene: TRBJ2-7
d_gene: -
CDR3aa: CASIRGQGPYEQYF
CDR3nt: TGTGCCAGCATAAGAGGCCAGGGTCCCTACGAGCAGTACTTC

v_gene: TRBV18
abundance: -
j_gene: TRBJ1-1
d_gene: -
CDR3aa: CASSPGGSTEAFF
CDR3nt: TGTGCCAGCTCACCGGGGGGAAGCACTGAAGCTTTCTTT

v_gene: TRBV29-1
abundance: -
j_gene: TRBJ2-3
d_gene: -
CDR3aa: CSLTPAGTDTQYF
CDR3nt: TGCAGCCTTACCCCGGCGGGTACAGATACGCAGTATTTT

v_gene: TRBV5-1
abundance: -
j_gene: TRBJ2-3
d_gene: -
CDR3aa: CASSYGSADTQYF
CDR3nt: TGCGCCAGCAGCTACGGGAGCGCAGATACGCAGTATTTT

v_gene: TRBV7-9
abundance: -
j_gene: TRBJ1-1
d_gene: -
CDR3aa: CASRAGTFSGNTEAFF
CDR3nt: TGTGCCAGCAGGGCCGGGACTTTCTCTGGGAACACTGAAGCTTTCTTT

v_gene: TRBV9
abundance: -
j_gene: TRBJ2-1
d_gene: -
CDR3aa: CASSVEQTNNEQFF
CDR3nt: TGTGCCAGCAGCGTGGAACAGACCAACAATGAGCAGTTCTTC

v_gene: TRBV6-1
abundance: -
j_gene: TRBJ1-3
d_gene: -
CDR3aa: CASSERLNRVAGNTIYF
CDR3nt: TGTGCCAGCAGTGAACGGCTAAACAGGGTGGCTGGAAACACCATATATTTT

v_gene: TRBV7-2
abundance: -
j_gene: TRBJ2-7
d_gene: TRBD1
CDR3aa: CASGGQGNYEQYF
CDR3nt: TGTGCCAGCGGAGGACAGGGGAACTACGAGCAGTACTTC

v_gene: TRBV5-1
abundance: -
j_gene: TRBJ1-3
d_gene: -
CDR3aa: CASTAGHFSGNTIYF
CDR3nt: TGCGCCAGCACGGCAGGGCACTTCTCTGGAAACACCATATATTTT

v_gene: TRBV7-8
abundance: -
j_gene: TRBJ1-1
d_gene: -
CDR3aa: CASSLGSGFRGTEAFF
CDR3nt: TGTGCCAGCAGCTTAGGATCCGGATTCAGGGGCACTGAAGCTTTCTTT

v_gene: TRBV5-1
abundance: -
j_gene: TRBJ2-3
d_gene: TRBD1
CDR3aa: CASSLQVGGSGTDTQYF
CDR3nt: TGCGCCAGCAGCTTGCAAGTAGGGGGCTCGGGCACAGATACGCAGTATTTT

v_gene: TRBV23-1
abundance: -
j_gene: TRBJ1-1
d_gene: -
CDR3aa: CASICPGANTEAFF
CDR3nt: TGCGCCAGCATATGTCCCGGTGCGAACACTGAAGCTTTCTTT

v_gene: TRBV6-1
abundance: -
j_gene: TRBJ2-3
d_gene: -
CDR3aa: CASSELGRGRDTQYF
CDR3nt: TGTGCCAGCAGTGAATTGGGACGGGGGAGGGATACGCAGTATTTT

v_gene: TRBV18
abundance: -
j_gene: TRBJ1-4
d_gene: -
CDR3aa: CASSPSREKLFF
CDR3nt: TGTGCCAGCTCACCATCTAGAGAAAAACTGTTTTTT

v_gene: TRBV4-1
abundance: once
j_gene: TRBJ2-1
d_gene: -
CDR3aa: CASSQAPTRYNEQFF
CDR3nt: TGCGCCAGCAGCCAAGCCCCGACACGGTACAATGAGCAGTTCTTC

v_gene: TRBV7-2
abundance: once
j_gene: TRBJ1-3
d_gene: TRBD1
CDR3aa: CASSPNRDRPLGGRNTIYF
CDR3nt: TGTGCCAGCAGCCCGAACCGGGACAGGCCCCTCGGGGGTAGAAACACCATATATTTT

v_gene: TRBV28
abundance: -
j_gene: TRBJ2-1
d_gene: -
CDR3aa: CASSLKDFGGSRGEQFF
CDR3nt: TGTGCCAGCAGTTTAAAAGATTTCGGTGGTTCCAGGGGTGAGCAGTTCTTC